What follows is one TCR beta chain and its context. The data were obtained in a study of cytomegalovirus exposure and HLA in healthy donors. Both 60 Vbeta primers and 13 Jbeta primers went into the PCR. Method: immunoSEQ multiplex PCR; TCRdb's copy keeps in-frame clones and lacks some. The repertoire consists of roughly 120,000 clones, with under 80% occurring once and the leading ten covering roughly 8.2%. There were likely unrecorded immune exposures, though donors were nominally healthy when sampled. The CDR3 covers 12 residues. Trimming took off 8 bases at V and 6 bases at J, with 11 bases between the two ends. The V gene's germline CDR1 is MNHNY and CDR2 SVGAGI (reference sequence).

The TCR was taken from a woman aged 45 to 65 in good health and CMV-seropositive. The source material was PBMCs. The chain joins TRBV6-6 to TRBJ2-1, with D perhaps matching TRBD1 (6 bases). The CDR3 DNA reads TGTGCCAGCCAGGACAGCCTCAATGAGCAGTTCTTC. Residues: CASQDSLNEQFF.